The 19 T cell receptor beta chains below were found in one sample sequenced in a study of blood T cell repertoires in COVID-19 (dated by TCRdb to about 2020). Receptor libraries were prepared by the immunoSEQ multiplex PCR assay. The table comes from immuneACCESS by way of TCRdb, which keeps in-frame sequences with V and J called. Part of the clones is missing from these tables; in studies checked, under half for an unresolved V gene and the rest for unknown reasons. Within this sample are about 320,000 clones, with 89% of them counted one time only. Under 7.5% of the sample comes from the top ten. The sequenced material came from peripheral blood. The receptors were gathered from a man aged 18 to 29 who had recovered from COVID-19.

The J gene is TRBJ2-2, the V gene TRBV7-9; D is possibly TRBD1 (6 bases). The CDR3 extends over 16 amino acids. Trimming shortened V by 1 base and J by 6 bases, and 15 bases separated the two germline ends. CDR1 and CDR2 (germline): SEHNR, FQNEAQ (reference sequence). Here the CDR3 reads CASSLEVDSKAGELFF. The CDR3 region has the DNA TGTGCCAGCAGCTTAGAGGTGGACAGTAAGGCCGGGGAGCTGTTTTTT.

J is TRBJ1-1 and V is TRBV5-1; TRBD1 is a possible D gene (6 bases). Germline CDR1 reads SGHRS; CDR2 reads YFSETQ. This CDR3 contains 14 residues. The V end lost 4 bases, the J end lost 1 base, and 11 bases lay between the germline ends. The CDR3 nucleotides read TGCGCCAGCAGCCGTGGGACACCGAACACTGAAGCTTTCTTT. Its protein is CASSRGTPNTEAFF.

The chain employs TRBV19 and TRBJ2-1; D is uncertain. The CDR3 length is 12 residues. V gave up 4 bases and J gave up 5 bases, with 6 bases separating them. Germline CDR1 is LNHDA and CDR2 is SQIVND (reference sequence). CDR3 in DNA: TGTGCCAGTAGTACCCCCGACAATGAGCAGTTCTTC. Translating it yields CASSTPDNEQFF. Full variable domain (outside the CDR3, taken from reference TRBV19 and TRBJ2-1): DGGITQSPKYLFRKEGQNVTLSCEQNLNHDAMYWYRQDPGQGLRLIYYSQIVNDFQKGDIAEGYSVSREKKESFPLTVTSAQKNPTAFYLCASSTPDNEQFFGPGTRLTVL.

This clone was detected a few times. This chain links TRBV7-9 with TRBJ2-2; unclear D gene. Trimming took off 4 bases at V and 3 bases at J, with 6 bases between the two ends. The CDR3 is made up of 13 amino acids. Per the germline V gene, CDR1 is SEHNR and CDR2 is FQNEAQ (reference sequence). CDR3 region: CASSSLHTGELFF. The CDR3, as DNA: TGTGCCAGCAGCTCTCTACACACCGGGGAGCTGTTTTTT.

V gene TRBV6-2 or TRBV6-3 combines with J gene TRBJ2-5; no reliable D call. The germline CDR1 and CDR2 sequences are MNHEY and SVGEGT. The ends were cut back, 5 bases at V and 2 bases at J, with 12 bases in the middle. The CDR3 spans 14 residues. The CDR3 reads CASSKLVEQETQYF. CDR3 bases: TGTGCCAGCAGTAAACTTGTCGAACAAGAGACCCAGTACTTC.

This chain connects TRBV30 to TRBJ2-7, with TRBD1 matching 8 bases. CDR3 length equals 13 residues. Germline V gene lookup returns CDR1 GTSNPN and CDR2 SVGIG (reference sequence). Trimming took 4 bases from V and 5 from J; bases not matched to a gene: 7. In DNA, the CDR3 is TGTGCCTGGACCATGAAACAGGGGGACGAGCAGTACTTC. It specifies CAWTMKQGDEQYF.

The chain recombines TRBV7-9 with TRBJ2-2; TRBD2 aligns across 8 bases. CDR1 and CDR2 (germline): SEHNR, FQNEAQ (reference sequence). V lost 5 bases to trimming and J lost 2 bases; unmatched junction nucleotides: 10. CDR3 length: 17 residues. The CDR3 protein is CASSPRPSGFNTGELFF. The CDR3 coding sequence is TGTGCCAGCAGCCCGAGACCTAGCGGGTTTAACACCGGGGAGCTGTTTTTT.

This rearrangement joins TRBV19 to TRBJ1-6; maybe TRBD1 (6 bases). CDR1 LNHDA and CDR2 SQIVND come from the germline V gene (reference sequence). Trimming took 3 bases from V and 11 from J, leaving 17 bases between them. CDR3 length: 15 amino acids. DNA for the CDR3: TGTGCCAGTAGTATGGGGGCTATACGAAGCGCACCCCTCCACTTT. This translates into CASSMGAIRSAPLHF.

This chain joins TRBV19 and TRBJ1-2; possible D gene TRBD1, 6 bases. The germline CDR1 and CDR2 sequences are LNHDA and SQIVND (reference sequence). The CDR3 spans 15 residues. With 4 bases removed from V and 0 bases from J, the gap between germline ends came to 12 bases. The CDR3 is CASSRTADTNYGYTF. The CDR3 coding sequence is TGTGCCAGTAGTAGGACAGCTGATACTAACTATGGCTACACCTTC.

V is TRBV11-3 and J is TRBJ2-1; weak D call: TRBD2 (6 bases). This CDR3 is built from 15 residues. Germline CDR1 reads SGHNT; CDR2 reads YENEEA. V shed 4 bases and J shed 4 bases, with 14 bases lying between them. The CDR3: CASSSRASDYNEQFF. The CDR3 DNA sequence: TGTGCCAGCAGCTCTCGAGCTAGCGATTACAATGAGCAGTTCTTC.

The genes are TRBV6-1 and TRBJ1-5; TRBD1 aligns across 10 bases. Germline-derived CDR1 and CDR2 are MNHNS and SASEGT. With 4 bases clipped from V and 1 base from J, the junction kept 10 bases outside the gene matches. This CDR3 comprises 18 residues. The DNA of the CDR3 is TGTGCCAGCAGTGCCTCGACAGGGGGCGGGTGGAGCAATCAGCCCCAGCATTTT. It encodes CASSASTGGGWSNQPQHF.

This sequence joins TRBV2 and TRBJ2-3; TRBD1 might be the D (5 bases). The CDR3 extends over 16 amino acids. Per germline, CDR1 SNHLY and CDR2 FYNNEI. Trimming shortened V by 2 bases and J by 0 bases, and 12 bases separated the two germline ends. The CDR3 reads CASSEFRGTSTDTQYF. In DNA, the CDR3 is TGTGCCAGCAGTGAATTTAGGGGCACTAGCACAGATACGCAGTATTTT.

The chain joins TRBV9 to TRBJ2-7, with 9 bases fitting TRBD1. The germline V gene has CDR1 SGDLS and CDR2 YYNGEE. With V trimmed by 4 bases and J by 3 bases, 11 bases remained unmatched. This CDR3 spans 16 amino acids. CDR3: CASSRRHGTGLYEQYF. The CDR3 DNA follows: TGTGCCAGCAGCCGTAGACATGGGACAGGGCTCTACGAGCAGTACTTC.

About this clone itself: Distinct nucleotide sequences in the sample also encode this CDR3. CDR3 protein: CASSLTGGEAFF. CDR3 DNA sequence: TGTGCCAGCAGCTTGACAGGGGGCGAAGCTTTCTTT. The chain has TRBV11-2 and TRBJ1-1; 10 bases map to TRBD1. The CDR3 loop spans 12 amino acids. V lost 3 bases to trimming and J lost 8 bases; unmatched junction nucleotides: 0. Germline CDR1 and CDR2: SGHAT and FQNNGV.

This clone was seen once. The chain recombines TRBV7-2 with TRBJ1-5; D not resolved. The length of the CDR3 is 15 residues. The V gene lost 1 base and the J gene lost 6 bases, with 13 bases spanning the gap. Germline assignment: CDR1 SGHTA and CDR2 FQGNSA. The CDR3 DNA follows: TGTGCCAGCAGCTTAGATGCGGGCCCTTTTCAGCCCCAGCATTTT. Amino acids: CASSLDAGPFQPQHF. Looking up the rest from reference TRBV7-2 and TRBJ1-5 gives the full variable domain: GAGVSQSPSNKVTEKGKDVELRCDPISGHTALYWYRQSLGQGLEFLIYFQGNSAPDKSGLPSDRFSAERTGGSVSTLTIQRTQQEDSAVYLCASSLDAGPFQPQHFGDGTRLSIL.

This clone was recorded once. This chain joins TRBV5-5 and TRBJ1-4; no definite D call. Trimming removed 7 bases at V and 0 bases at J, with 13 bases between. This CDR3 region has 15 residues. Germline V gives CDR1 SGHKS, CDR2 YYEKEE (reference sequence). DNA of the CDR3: TGTGCCAGCTGCCGGACTGTCGCAACTAATGAAAAACTGTTTTTT. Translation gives CASCRTVATNEKLFF.

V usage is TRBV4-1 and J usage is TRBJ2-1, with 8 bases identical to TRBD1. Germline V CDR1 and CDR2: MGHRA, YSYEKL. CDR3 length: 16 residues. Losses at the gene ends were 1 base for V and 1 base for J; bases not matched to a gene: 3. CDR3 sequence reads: CASSQVTGASYNEQFF. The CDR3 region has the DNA TGCGCCAGCAGCCAAGTGACAGGGGCATCCTACAATGAGCAGTTCTTC.

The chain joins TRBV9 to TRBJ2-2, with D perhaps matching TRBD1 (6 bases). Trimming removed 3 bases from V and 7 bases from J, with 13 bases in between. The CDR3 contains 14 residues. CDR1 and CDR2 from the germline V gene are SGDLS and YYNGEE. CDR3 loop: CASSATGSSGELFF. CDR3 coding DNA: TGTGCCAGCAGCGCCACAGGGAGTAGCGGGGAGCTGTTTTTT.

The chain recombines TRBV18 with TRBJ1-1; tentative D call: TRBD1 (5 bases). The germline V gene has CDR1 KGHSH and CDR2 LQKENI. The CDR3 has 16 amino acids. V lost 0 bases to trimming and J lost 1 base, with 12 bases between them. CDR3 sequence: CASSPPKAGPNTEAFF. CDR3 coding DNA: TGTGCCAGCTCACCACCGAAGGCGGGGCCGAACACTGAAGCTTTCTTT.